The clone carrying this TCR beta chain appeared a single time. This specimen comes from a study of T cell responses to AZD1222 COVID-19 vaccine. Data came from immunoSEQ multiplex PCR; TCRdb stores just in-frame clones and leaves some out. The sample yields around 270,000 clones, about 94% seen once. V was shortened by 1 base and J by 2 bases, with 7 bases between the two germline ends. This CDR3 has 14 residues. Looked up from germline, CDR1 is MNHNS and CDR2 is SASEGT. It was second doses at about 4 or about 12 weeks that were pooled. This clonotype was obtained from an adult who received the AZD1222 COVID-19 vaccine. The sample consisted of peripheral blood, taken 28 days after the second AZD1222 dose. The chain uses TRBV6-1 and TRBJ2-3; D not certain. CDR3 DNA sequence: TGTGCCAGCAGTGAAGACCTAGTCACAGATACGCAGTATTTT. Protein sequence: CASSEDLVTDTQYF.